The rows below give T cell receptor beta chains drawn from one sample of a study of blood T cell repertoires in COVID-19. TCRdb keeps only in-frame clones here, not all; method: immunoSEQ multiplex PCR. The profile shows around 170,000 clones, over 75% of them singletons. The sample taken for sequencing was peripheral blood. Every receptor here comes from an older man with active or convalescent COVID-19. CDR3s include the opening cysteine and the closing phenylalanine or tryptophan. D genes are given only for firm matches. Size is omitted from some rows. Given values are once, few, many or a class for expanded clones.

CDR3nt: TGTGCCAGCAGTGAATCAGGGGTGCCAACTAACTATGGCTACACCTTC
CDR3aa: CASSESGVPTNYGYTF
abundance: .
d_gene: .
j_gene: TRBJ1-2
v_gene: TRBV25-1

CDR3nt: TGTGCCTGCTCCGGGGAGGGCTACAATGAGCAGTTCTTC
CDR3aa: CACSGEGYNEQFF
abundance: .
d_gene: TRBD2
j_gene: TRBJ2-1
v_gene: TRBV30

CDR3nt: TGTGCCAGTAGCGGGACTTCGAACACCGGGGAGCTGTTTTTT
CDR3aa: CASSGTSNTGELFF
abundance: .
d_gene: .
j_gene: TRBJ2-2
v_gene: TRBV19

CDR3nt: TGTGCCAGCAGAGACAGGGGGGATGGCTACACCTTC
CDR3aa: CASRDRGDGYTF
abundance: .
d_gene: TRBD1
j_gene: TRBJ1-2
v_gene: TRBV2

CDR3nt: TGTGCCACCAGTGATTCCCACAGAAATATTGGCTACACCTTC
CDR3aa: CATSDSHRNIGYTF
abundance: once
d_gene: .
j_gene: TRBJ1-2
v_gene: TRBV24-1

CDR3nt: TGTGCCAGTAGTTTGACAGGGAGAACCGGGGAGCTGTTTTTT
CDR3aa: CASSLTGRTGELFF
abundance: .
d_gene: TRBD1
j_gene: TRBJ2-2
v_gene: TRBV19

CDR3nt: TGTGCCAGCAGCTTGGATGCTAGTTCACAAGAGACCCAGTACTTC
CDR3aa: CASSLDASSQETQYF
abundance: .
d_gene: .
j_gene: TRBJ2-5
v_gene: TRBV5-4

CDR3nt: TGTGCCTGGAGTGTAATCGGCAGGAACAATCAGCCCCAGCATTTT
CDR3aa: CAWSVIGRNNQPQHF
abundance: .
d_gene: .
j_gene: TRBJ1-5
v_gene: TRBV30

CDR3nt: TGTGCCAGCAGCCAGACTAGCGGTTCCTACAATGAGCAGTTCTTC
CDR3aa: CASSQTSGSYNEQFF
abundance: few
d_gene: TRBD2
j_gene: TRBJ2-1
v_gene: TRBV5-4

CDR3nt: TGCAGCGTTGTGGACAGGGGGGTTGGAAACACCATATATTTT
CDR3aa: CSVVDRGVGNTIYF
abundance: .
d_gene: TRBD1
j_gene: TRBJ1-3
v_gene: TRBV29-1

CDR3nt: TGTGCCAGCAGCTTAGGGAGGGAGTTGGGGGAGACCCAGTACTTC
CDR3aa: CASSLGRELGETQYF
abundance: .
d_gene: .
j_gene: TRBJ2-5
v_gene: TRBV7-2

CDR3nt: TGTGCCAGCAGTGAATCTTTAGACTCCTTCTTC
CDR3aa: CASSESLDSFF
abundance: .
d_gene: .
j_gene: TRBJ2-1
v_gene: TRBV6-1

CDR3nt: TGTGCCAGCTCCCCCCCCGGGACAGGGTTTGAAAAACTGTTTTTT
CDR3aa: CASSPPGTGFEKLFF
abundance: .
d_gene: TRBD1
j_gene: TRBJ1-4
v_gene: TRBV18

CDR3nt: TGTGCCAGCAGCCAAGGACTAGCGGGGGGATACAATGAGCAGTTCTTC
CDR3aa: CASSQGLAGGYNEQFF
abundance: .
d_gene: TRBD2
j_gene: TRBJ2-1
v_gene: TRBV3-1/TRBV3-2

CDR3nt: TGTGCCAGCAGCTTAGATAACCCCTCGGGGGAGACCCAGTACTTC
CDR3aa: CASSLDNPSGETQYF
abundance: .
d_gene: .
j_gene: TRBJ2-5
v_gene: TRBV11-2

CDR3nt: TGTGCCAGCAGCCTCCGAGGCTATGGCTACACCTTC
CDR3aa: CASSLRGYGYTF
abundance: .
d_gene: .
j_gene: TRBJ1-2
v_gene: TRBV5-6

CDR3nt: TGTGCCAGCAGCCCGACAGGCCCCTCTGGAAACACCATATATTTT
CDR3aa: CASSPTGPSGNTIYF
abundance: .
d_gene: .
j_gene: TRBJ1-3
v_gene: TRBV2

CDR3nt: TGTGCCAGCCGCGAGTCATCGGATACGCAGTATTTT
CDR3aa: CASRESSDTQYF
abundance: once
d_gene: .
j_gene: TRBJ2-3
v_gene: TRBV12-3/TRBV12-4

CDR3nt: TGTGCCACTCAGGGCCACAGTCCCACCGGGGAGCTGTTTTTT
CDR3aa: CATQGHSPTGELFF
abundance: .
d_gene: .
j_gene: TRBJ2-2
v_gene: TRBV24-1

CDR3nt: TGTGCCAGCAGTTTATTTCCTTCCTCTGGGGCCAACGTCCTGACTTTC
CDR3aa: CASSLFPSSGANVLTF
abundance: .
d_gene: .
j_gene: TRBJ2-6
v_gene: TRBV28

CDR3nt: TGCGCCAGCAGCTGGGGGCCAGAGAACTATGGCTACACCTTC
CDR3aa: CASSWGPENYGYTF
abundance: .
d_gene: .
j_gene: TRBJ1-2
v_gene: TRBV5-1

CDR3nt: TGTGCCAGCAGCTCGGCGGGACAGCGCTTCTACGAGCAGTACTTC
CDR3aa: CASSSAGQRFYEQYF
abundance: .
d_gene: .
j_gene: TRBJ2-7
v_gene: TRBV7-2

CDR3nt: TGTGCCATCAAGAAGGGACAGGGGTTCTACGGCTACACCTTC
CDR3aa: CAIKKGQGFYGYTF
abundance: .
d_gene: TRBD1
j_gene: TRBJ1-2
v_gene: TRBV10-3

CDR3nt: TGTGCCATAGGGACAGGGGGAGCCTGGGAGTACGAGCAGTACTTC
CDR3aa: CAIGTGGAWEYEQYF
abundance: once
d_gene: TRBD1
j_gene: TRBJ2-7
v_gene: TRBV28

CDR3nt: TGTGCCAGCAGCGCGGCGGGGGCCATGAACACTGAAGCTTTCTTT
CDR3aa: CASSAAGAMNTEAFF
abundance: .
d_gene: .
j_gene: TRBJ1-1
v_gene: TRBV9

CDR3nt: TGTGCCAGCAGCCCGGGGGGCCAAACAGATACGCAGTATTTT
CDR3aa: CASSPGGQTDTQYF
abundance: .
d_gene: .
j_gene: TRBJ2-3
v_gene: TRBV5-4

CDR3nt: TGCGCCAGCAGCCCGGGACAGGGGGCCTCTCTAGCCAAAAACATTCAGTACTTC
CDR3aa: CASSPGQGASLAKNIQYF
abundance: .
d_gene: TRBD1
j_gene: TRBJ2-4
v_gene: TRBV4-1

CDR3nt: TGTGCCAGCAGCAATGAGGAGGCGGGAGGGCTCTACAATGAGCAGTTCTTC
CDR3aa: CASSNEEAGGLYNEQFF
abundance: .
d_gene: TRBD2
j_gene: TRBJ2-1
v_gene: TRBV7-3

CDR3nt: TGTGCCAGCAGTTTCCCGGGACAGGGCTACAATGAGCAGTTCTTC
CDR3aa: CASSFPGQGYNEQFF
abundance: .
d_gene: TRBD1
j_gene: TRBJ2-1
v_gene: TRBV6-2/TRBV6-3

CDR3nt: TGCGCCAGCAGCCAAGAGGCTAGCGGGATGTACAATGAGCAGTTCTTC
CDR3aa: CASSQEASGMYNEQFF
abundance: .
d_gene: TRBD2
j_gene: TRBJ2-1
v_gene: TRBV4-1

CDR3nt: TGTGCCAGCAGCATCCCACAGGGGAAGGCTGAAGCTTTCTTT
CDR3aa: CASSIPQGKAEAFF
abundance: .
d_gene: TRBD1
j_gene: TRBJ1-1
v_gene: TRBV5-4

CDR3nt: TGCGCCAGCAGCCCCCAACAGGGCCCAGTGAACACTGAAGCTTTCTTT
CDR3aa: CASSPQQGPVNTEAFF
abundance: few
d_gene: .
j_gene: TRBJ1-1
v_gene: TRBV4-3

CDR3nt: TGTGCCAGCAGCCAAGCCCCGAGGGACAGACATCAAGAGACCCAGTACTTC
CDR3aa: CASSQAPRDRHQETQYF
abundance: .
d_gene: TRBD1
j_gene: TRBJ2-5
v_gene: TRBV3-1/TRBV3-2

CDR3nt: TGTGCCGAATTAGCGGGGGGGCTTGAGACAGATACGCAGTATTTT
CDR3aa: CAELAGGLETDTQYF
abundance: once
d_gene: TRBD2
j_gene: TRBJ2-3
v_gene: TRBV2

CDR3nt: TGTGCCTGGAGTCTTGGGACAGGTCGACCATCTGCTGAAGCTTTCTTT
CDR3aa: CAWSLGTGRPSAEAFF
abundance: .
d_gene: TRBD1
j_gene: TRBJ1-1
v_gene: TRBV30

CDR3nt: TGTGCCAGCAGTTTGGGACAGGTCGTTGGGAGTTCACCCCTCCACTTT
CDR3aa: CASSLGQVVGSSPLHF
abundance: few
d_gene: TRBD1
j_gene: TRBJ1-6
v_gene: TRBV27

CDR3nt: TGTGCCAGTAGTATAGAGACAGGGGCTACCTACGAGCAGTACTTC
CDR3aa: CASSIETGATYEQYF
abundance: .
d_gene: TRBD1
j_gene: TRBJ2-7
v_gene: TRBV19

CDR3nt: TGCGCCAGCAGCTTGGCTCAGGGTCGTTCCGAGACCCAGTACTTC
CDR3aa: CASSLAQGRSETQYF
abundance: .
d_gene: .
j_gene: TRBJ2-5
v_gene: TRBV5-1

CDR3nt: TGCAGCTCCCAGAGGTGGGGGCTAGAGACCCAGTACTTC
CDR3aa: CSSQRWGLETQYF
abundance: .
d_gene: .
j_gene: TRBJ2-5
v_gene: TRBV29-1

CDR3nt: TGTGCCAGCAGCTGGGCCCAGGGGCTTGTCACTGAAGCTTTCTTT
CDR3aa: CASSWAQGLVTEAFF
abundance: .
d_gene: .
j_gene: TRBJ1-1
v_gene: TRBV5-6

CDR3nt: TGTGCCAGCTCACCAATGAGTGCAGATACGCAGTATTTT
CDR3aa: CASSPMSADTQYF
abundance: .
d_gene: .
j_gene: TRBJ2-3
v_gene: TRBV18

CDR3nt: TGCAGCGTTGAGGAGACAGGGTTTTACTATGGCTACACCTTC
CDR3aa: CSVEETGFYYGYTF
abundance: .
d_gene: TRBD1
j_gene: TRBJ1-2
v_gene: TRBV29-1

CDR3nt: TGTGCCAGCAGCTTAGACGGAGGAGGGAGGGCCCTCCACTTT
CDR3aa: CASSLDGGGRALHF
abundance: .
d_gene: .
j_gene: TRBJ1-6
v_gene: TRBV7-9

CDR3nt: TGTGCCAGCAGCTTTTATGTGTTAGAGCAGTTCTTC
CDR3aa: CASSFYVLEQFF
abundance: .
d_gene: .
j_gene: TRBJ2-1
v_gene: TRBV11-2

CDR3nt: TGTGCCAGTACTCCGACAGGGGCGATCTATCAGCCCCAGCATTTT
CDR3aa: CASTPTGAIYQPQHF
abundance: once
d_gene: TRBD1
j_gene: TRBJ1-5
v_gene: TRBV19

CDR3nt: TGTGCCATCAGTGCTACAGGGAAAACCTACGAGCAGTACTTC
CDR3aa: CAISATGKTYEQYF
abundance: .
d_gene: .
j_gene: TRBJ2-7
v_gene: TRBV10-3

CDR3nt: TGTGCCAGTAGTAGGACAGGGGACGCCCAAGAGACCCAGTACTTC
CDR3aa: CASSRTGDAQETQYF
abundance: .
d_gene: TRBD1
j_gene: TRBJ2-5
v_gene: TRBV19

CDR3nt: TGTGCCAGCTCACCACCGGGGGGGGAGAACACTGAAGCTTTCTTT
CDR3aa: CASSPPGGENTEAFF
abundance: .
d_gene: .
j_gene: TRBJ1-1
v_gene: TRBV18

CDR3nt: TGTGCCAGCAGTTTAATGGGGGGCATTCAGTACTTC
CDR3aa: CASSLMGGIQYF
abundance: .
d_gene: .
j_gene: TRBJ2-4
v_gene: TRBV12-3/TRBV12-4

CDR3nt: TGTGCCAGCAGCCGTACCCGGGAGGAAGAGACCCAGTACTTC
CDR3aa: CASSRTREEETQYF
abundance: .
d_gene: TRBD2
j_gene: TRBJ2-5
v_gene: TRBV5-4

CDR3nt: TGTGCCAGCAGTTACTCGCGGGCTAGGGATACGCAGTATTTT
CDR3aa: CASSYSRARDTQYF
abundance: .
d_gene: .
j_gene: TRBJ2-3
v_gene: TRBV6-5

CDR3nt: TGTGCCAGCAGTGGACAGGGGTACGAGCAGTACTTC
CDR3aa: CASSGQGYEQYF
abundance: few
d_gene: TRBD1
j_gene: TRBJ2-7
v_gene: TRBV2

CDR3nt: TGTGCCAGCAGCCCGGGAGGGGAGCAGTTCTTC
CDR3aa: CASSPGGEQFF
abundance: few
d_gene: TRBD2
j_gene: TRBJ2-1
v_gene: TRBV7-9

CDR3nt: TGCGCCAGCAGCCGGGACAGAAGCTCTGGAAACACCATATATTTT
CDR3aa: CASSRDRSSGNTIYF
abundance: few
d_gene: TRBD1
j_gene: TRBJ1-3
v_gene: TRBV4-3

CDR3nt: TGTGCCTGGAGTGTACGGGCTAGCGGACTTAGCACAGATACGCAGTATTTT
CDR3aa: CAWSVRASGLSTDTQYF
abundance: .
d_gene: TRBD2
j_gene: TRBJ2-3
v_gene: TRBV30

CDR3nt: TGTGCCAGCTCACCACCGGCCAGGACAGATGAGCAGTTCTTC
CDR3aa: CASSPPARTDEQFF
abundance: .
d_gene: .
j_gene: TRBJ2-1
v_gene: TRBV18

CDR3nt: TGTGCCAGCAGTTTAAGGCAGGGACACGGCTCTGGGGCCAACGTCCTGACTTTC
CDR3aa: CASSLRQGHGSGANVLTF
abundance: .
d_gene: .
j_gene: TRBJ2-6
v_gene: TRBV27

CDR3nt: TGTGCCAGCAGCAAACCGGGACACCAAAATTCACCCCTCCACTTT
CDR3aa: CASSKPGHQNSPLHF
abundance: .
d_gene: .
j_gene: TRBJ1-6
v_gene: TRBV11-2

CDR3nt: TGTGCCAGTAACCTTTCCAAAACAGGGTTTGCGGTGGGGTGGGATGAAAAACTGTTTTTT
CDR3aa: CASNLSKTGFAVGWDEKLFF
abundance: .
d_gene: .
j_gene: TRBJ1-4
v_gene: TRBV19

CDR3nt: TGTGCCAGCAGCTTGGCGGGGGGGCAGAGTTTTGGCTACACCTTC
CDR3aa: CASSLAGGQSFGYTF
abundance: .
d_gene: .
j_gene: TRBJ1-2
v_gene: TRBV5-8